A single sample is the source of the 20 T cell receptor beta chains below, sequenced in a study of blood T cell repertoires in COVID-19. Assay used: immunoSEQ multiplex PCR; TCRdb lists only in-frame clones, some missing. The sample consists of 80,000 to 95,000 clones, roughly nine tenths of them appearing once. Material: peripheral blood. The receptor set was obtained from a human donor with active COVID-19. The donor label of this sample is uncertain.

With regard to this clone: The junction departs from germline at one end; a sequencing error may be responsible. The chain employs TRBV28 and TRBJ2-7; 7 bases are shared with TRBD1. This CDR3 contains 15 residues. The germline V gene encodes CDR1 MDHEN and CDR2 SYDVKM. Written as DNA, the CDR3 is TGTGCCAGCAGTTTTATGACAGGGCCCTCCTCCGAGCAGTACTTC. Protein: CASSFMTGPSSEQYF. Combining the CDR3 with reference TRBV28 and TRBJ2-7 gives the whole variable domain DVKVTQSSRYLVKRTGEKVFLECVQDMDHENMFWYRQDPGLGLRLIYFSYDVKMKEKGDIPEGYSVSREKKERFSLILESASTNQTSMYLCASSFMTGPSSEQYFGPGTRLTVT.

The chain joins TRBV7-3 to TRBJ2-3, with D possibly being TRBD2 (6 bases). This CDR3 spans 17 amino acids. Germline V gene sequence: CDR1 SGHTA, CDR2 FQGTGA. Trimming removed 5 bases at V and 3 bases at J, with 21 bases between. CDR3 residues: CASSPLGDDAGTDTQYF. The DNA for the CDR3 is TGTGCCAGCAGCCCATTAGGGGACGATGCGGGGACAGATACGCAGTATTTT.

This clone was seen once. The V gene is TRBV5-1, the J gene TRBJ2-7; 10 nucleotides align to TRBD2. This CDR3 is built from 18 residues. Germline loops: CDR1 SGHRS, CDR2 YFSETQ. The junction had 11 bases not matched to a gene; V was cut back by 0 bases and J by 2 bases. CDR3 sequence reads: CASSLGNRLAGLPYEQYF. The CDR3 nucleotides read TGCGCCAGCAGCTTGGGCAACAGACTAGCGGGCCTCCCCTACGAGCAGTACTTC.

The CDR3 loop reads CASSVDRYNEQFF. The CDR3 nucleotides are TGTGCCAGCAGCGTGGACAGGTACAATGAGCAGTTCTTC. The chain employs TRBV11-1 and TRBJ2-1; 7 positions match TRBD1. The CDR3 consists of 13 residues. V dropped 5 bases and J dropped 4; count of bases not matched to a gene: 2. The germline CDR1 and CDR2 sequences are SGHAT and FQDESV (reference sequence).

This clone has a single count. V gene TRBV5-8 combines with J gene TRBJ2-2, with 7 bases that match TRBD1. From germline, CDR1 is SGHTS and CDR2 YDEGEE. V trimming: 6 bases; J trimming: 1 base; junction bases outside the gene matches: 9. The CDR3 extends over 16 amino acids. The CDR3 DNA sequence: TGTGCCAGCACCCGAGATGGACAGGAGAACACCGGGGAGCTGTTTTTT. As protein: CASTRDGQENTGELFF.

The rearrangement links TRBV7-2 to TRBJ1-5, with D hard to call. From germline, CDR1 is SGHTA and CDR2 FQGNSA. V was pared by 3 bases and J by 9 bases, with 6 bases between. There are 11 residues in the CDR3. CDR3 coding DNA: TGTGCCAGCAGCTTCACGGGGCCCCAGCATTTT. Amino acid sequence: CASSFTGPQHF.

The gene calls are TRBV18 and TRBJ2-2, with TRBD2 as a possible D gene (6 bases). From germline, CDR1 is KGHSH and CDR2 LQKENI. V shed 2 bases and J shed 2 bases, with 9 bases lying between them. The CDR3 has 15 amino acids. The CDR3 sequence: CASSPGLKNTGELFF. CDR3 sequence (DNA): TGTGCCAGCTCACCAGGACTAAAAAACACCGGGGAGCTGTTTTTT.

The chain is built from TRBV3-1 (or the pseudogene TRBV3-2) and TRBJ1-4; 8 bases are shared with TRBD1. The CDR3 contains 17 residues. V shed 5 bases and J 0 bases; nucleotides not matched to a gene: 8. CDR1 is LGHDT, CDR2 YNNKEL, per germline (reference sequence). The chain's CDR3 is CASSTPGQEATNEKLFF. In DNA form, the CDR3 reads TGTGCCAGCAGCACTCCGGGACAGGAGGCAACTAATGAAAAACTGTTTTTT.

This chain uses TRBV29-1 with TRBJ1-1; TRBD1 matches 8 bases. Germline values: CDR1 SQVTM, CDR2 ANQGSEA. This CDR3 has 14 residues. V lost 3 bases, J lost 4 bases, and 7 bases stayed unmatched. For the CDR3, the DNA is TGCAGCGTTGAGAGGACAGGGATTGGCACTGAAGCTTTCTTT. The encoded protein is CSVERTGIGTEAFF.

The rearrangement uses TRBV4-3 and TRBJ1-2; 8 bases line up with TRBD1. After removal of 4 bases from V and 8 bases from J, the junction contained 15 bases not matched to a gene. The CDR3 has 16 residues. Germline V gene lookup returns CDR1 LGHNA and CDR2 YSLEER. The CDR3, as DNA: TGCGCCAGCAGCCGCTCTGGTGGCCAGGGGGCGGAAGGCTACACCTTC. It yields the protein CASSRSGGQGAEGYTF.

The chain has TRBV4-2 and TRBJ1-6, with unresolved D. Germline V gives CDR1 LGHNA, CDR2 YNFKEQ. Deletions cut 0 bases from V and 4 bases from J, with 7 bases between. CDR3 length equals 15 residues. CDR3 amino acids: CASSQEAVYNSPLHF. Here the CDR3 DNA reads TGTGCCAGCAGCCAAGAAGCGGTTTATAATTCACCCCTCCACTTT.

V and J are TRBV9 and TRBJ2-3; TRBD1 is a possible D gene (6 bases). V was trimmed by 3 bases and J by 0 bases, leaving 14 bases between them. Per the germline V gene, CDR1 is SGDLS and CDR2 is YYNGEE. This CDR3 comprises 16 residues. The CDR3 region has the DNA TGTGCCAGCAGCGCAAACAGGGTAACTAGCACAGATACGCAGTATTTT. Its protein is CASSANRVTSTDTQYF.

This rearrangement joins TRBV6-2 or TRBV6-3 to TRBJ2-5; unclear D gene. Germline CDR1 MNHEY, CDR2 SVGEGT. Trimming pared 7 bases from V and 5 bases from J, leaving 8 bases between. The CDR3 totals 11 residues. The CDR3 region has the DNA TGTGCCAGCATTTATGGCGAGACCCAGTACTTC. Amino acids: CASIYGETQYF.

The CDR3 reads CASSLESTSGGAAYF. The CDR3 coding sequence is TGTGCCAGCAGCTTAGAATCGACTAGCGGGGGGGCCGCGTATTTT. The V call is TRBV7-2, the J call TRBJ2-3; 14 bases line up with TRBD2. The CDR3 is made up of 15 amino acids. CDR1 is SGHTA, CDR2 FQGNSA, per germline. J lost 14 bases, V lost 1 base, and 8 bases had no gene match.

V and J are TRBV5-1 and TRBJ1-4; D not certain. The CDR3 contains 14 residues. The V gene's germline CDR1 is SGHRS and CDR2 YFSETQ. V lost 0 bases to trimming and J lost 6 bases, with 9 bases between them. The CDR3 loop is CASSLVFGYEKLFF. CDR3 coding DNA: TGCGCCAGCAGCTTGGTTTTCGGGTATGAAAAACTGTTTTTT. Full variable domain (rest looked up from reference TRBV5-1 and TRBJ1-4): KAGVTQTPRYLIKTRGQQVTLSCSPISGHRSVSWYQQTPGQGLQFLFEYFSETQRNKGNFPGRFSGRQFSNSRSEMNVSTLELGDSALYLCASSLVFGYEKLFFGSGTQLSVL.

The rearrangement links TRBV12-3 or TRBV12-4 to TRBJ2-6; D gene uncertain. The CDR3 contains 12 residues. V lost 10 bases and J lost 0, with 4 bases in between. CDR3: CATISGANVLTF. The CDR3, as DNA: TGTGCCACCATCTCTGGGGCCAACGTCCTGACTTTC.

The genes are TRBV9 and TRBJ2-2, with TRBD2 matching over 8 bases. CDR3 length: 16 amino acids. Germline V gives CDR1 SGDLS, CDR2 YYNGEE. The junction had 8 bases not matched to a gene; V was cut back by 1 base and J by 6 bases. CDR3 sequence reads: CASSVSGGANAGELFF. The CDR3 DNA follows: TGTGCCAGCAGCGTATCCGGGGGGGCAAACGCCGGGGAGCTGTTTTTT.

The chain carries TRBV5-6 and TRBJ1-1, with D perhaps TRBD1 (6 bases). Germline-derived CDR1 and CDR2 are SGHDT and YYEEEE. The CDR3 length is 15 residues. V was cut by 4 bases and J by 10 bases, with 23 bases left in between. CDR3 sequence: CASSRKPGAGIGAFF. DNA of the CDR3: TGTGCCAGCAGCCGAAAGCCAGGGGCAGGGATTGGAGCTTTCTTT.

The J gene is TRBJ2-7, the V gene TRBV5-1; D may be TRBD2 (6 bases). V was clipped by 0 bases and J by 5 bases, with 9 bases between them. Per germline, CDR1 SGHRS and CDR2 YFSETQ. This CDR3 is 13 amino acids long. The CDR3 here is CASSLALAHEQYF. The CDR3 DNA is TGCGCCAGCAGCTTGGCACTAGCCCACGAGCAGTACTTC.

The chain carries TRBV5-1 and TRBJ2-3, with D possibly TRBD2 on 5 matching bases. This CDR3 contains 14 residues. Germline V gene lookup returns CDR1 SGHRS and CDR2 YFSETQ. V was trimmed by 0 bases and J by 4 bases, leaving 9 bases between them. The CDR3 DNA is TGCGCCAGCAGCTTGGCGTCTAGCTCAGATACGCAGTATTTT. This gives the protein CASSLASSSDTQYF.